These 20 T cell receptor beta chains originate from one sample sequenced in a study of T cell responses to AZD1222 COVID-19 vaccine. The method was immunoSEQ multiplex PCR; TCRdb's version includes in-frame clones alone and lacks a portion of them. The sample contains over 100,000 clones, 90% to 95% of which appear only once. The sequences come from peripheral blood, collected on day 0 of AZD1222 vaccination. The receptors shown here come from an adult in good health.

The V gene is TRBV5-4, the J gene TRBJ2-5, with 10 positions matching TRBD2. The V and J ends lost 3 bases and 5 bases, in that order; junction bases with no gene match: 7. In germline, CDR1 is SGHNT, CDR2 YYREEE (reference sequence). The CDR3 is made up of 15 amino acids. The CDR3 nucleotides read TGTGCCAGCAGCTCAGGAGCGGGGGGGCTGGAGACCCAGTACTTC. It codes for CASSSGAGGLETQYF.

The gene calls are TRBV6-5 and TRBJ2-7, with TRBD1 matching 7 bases. CDR3 length: 13 amino acids. Trimming cost V 11 bases and J 3 bases; bases outside gene matches: 10. Germline V gives CDR1 MNHEY, CDR2 SVGAGI. CDR3 loop: CAGQGDRVYEQYF. In DNA form, the CDR3 reads TGTGCCGGCCAAGGAGACAGGGTCTACGAGCAGTACTTC.

The chain uses TRBV6-1 and TRBJ1-5; TRBD1 matches at 9 bases. V was pared by 5 bases and J by 5 bases, with 1 base of the junction left unmatched. CDR1 is MNHNS, CDR2 SASEGT, per germline. The CDR3 is 13 amino acids. CDR3 nucleotides: TGTGCCAGCAGTCGGGACAGGGATCAGCCCCAGCATTTT. Translated, it gives CASSRDRDQPQHF.

The CDR3 protein is CASSEGLAGTDTQYF. CDR3 DNA sequence: TGTGCCAGCAGTGAGGGACTAGCGGGCACAGATACGCAGTATTTT. The V and J genes are TRBV2 and TRBJ2-3; 11 bases fit TRBD2. The CDR3 is 15 amino acids. In germline, CDR1 is SNHLY, CDR2 FYNNEI. Trimming took 3 bases from V and 1 from J; bases not matched to a gene: 0. The variable domain in full, with the rest retrieved from reference TRBV2 and TRBJ2-3, is EPEVTQTPSHQVTQMGQEVILRCVPISNHLYFYWYRQILGQKVEFLVSFYNNEISEKSEIFDDQFSVERPDGSNFTLKIRSTKLEDSAMYFCASSEGLAGTDTQYFGPGTRLTVL.

V and J are TRBV5-1 and TRBJ1-2; weak D call: TRBD1 (5 bases). CDR1 SGHRS and CDR2 YFSETQ come from the germline V gene. Trimming shortened V by 0 bases and J by 3 bases, and 12 bases separated the two germline ends. This CDR3 comprises 15 residues. In DNA form, the CDR3 reads TGCGCCAGCAGCTTGGGGTGGGGCCGAGACTATGGCTACACCTTC. Amino acids: CASSLGWGRDYGYTF.

This clone appeared once. This chain joins TRBV27 and TRBJ2-1, with a weak D call TRBD2 (5 bases). Germline CDR1 MNHEY, CDR2 SMNVEV (reference sequence). V lost 6 bases and J 7 bases, leaving 7 bases between the germline ends. The CDR3 has 11 residues. In nucleotides, the CDR3 is TGTGCCAGCAGATCGGGGAATGAGCAGTTCTTC. This encodes CASRSGNEQFF.

This clone came up a few times. The chain is built from TRBV6-5 and TRBJ2-7; 7 bases agree with TRBD1. CDR1 MNHEY and CDR2 SVGAGI come from the germline V gene. The CDR3 runs 16 residues. V gave up 4 bases and J gave up 5 bases; unmatched junction bases: 14. Here the CDR3 DNA reads TGTGCCAGCAGTTTACCTACCGGGACAGAATCCCACGAGCAGTACTTC. It specifies CASSLPTGTESHEQYF.

The genes are TRBV19 and TRBJ2-1; D may be TRBD1 (5 bases). The CDR3 is 14 amino acids. Trimming removed 5 bases at V and 5 bases at J, with 13 bases between. CDR1 and CDR2 from the germline V gene are LNHDA and SQIVND (reference sequence). The CDR3 DNA is TGTGCCAGTAGTCTTGGGGCCGAAAACAATGAGCAGTTCTTC. Its translation is CASSLGAENNEQFF.

V gene TRBV11-2 combines with J gene TRBJ1-1; unclear D gene. CDR3 length: 11 amino acids. Germline V lookup: CDR1 SGHAT, CDR2 FQNNGV. V dropped 5 bases and J dropped 2 bases, with 3 bases sitting between them. The CDR3 DNA follows: TGTGCCAGCAGCCTTAACACTGAAGCTTTCTTT. Protein product: CASSLNTEAFF.

The gene calls are TRBV2 and TRBJ1-2; D call uncertain. Trimming stripped 6 bases from V and 6 bases from J, with 14 bases between. This CDR3 contains 13 residues. Germline CDR1 reads SNHLY; CDR2 reads FYNNEI. CDR3 DNA: TGTGCCAGCAGCTCTCGCGACGGGAATGGCTACACCTTC. It is translated as CASSSRDGNGYTF.

This chain joins TRBV18 and TRBJ1-6; the D is unclear. V was trimmed by 0 bases and J by 9 bases, leaving 12 bases between them. CDR1 and CDR2 from the germline V gene are KGHSH and LQKENI. The length of the CDR3 is 15 residues. The CDR3 coding sequence is TGTGCCAGCTCACCACCCGGGTCGCCCGGTTCACCCCTCCACTTT. It translates to CASSPPGSPGSPLHF.

J is TRBJ2-1 and V is TRBV25-1, with D possibly TRBD2 on 5 matching bases. Germline-derived CDR1 and CDR2 are MGHDK and SYGVNS. The V and J ends lost 3 bases and 5 bases respectively, with 17 bases between them. CDR3 size: 16 residues. Written as DNA, the CDR3 is TGTGCCAGCAGTGAGACGAGTTCGGGGAAAAACAATGAGCAGTTCTTC. Amino acid sequence: CASSETSSGKNNEQFF.

This chain uses TRBV3-1 (or the pseudogene TRBV3-2) with TRBJ1-1; tentatively, D is TRBD1 (5 bases). V was clipped by 3 bases and J by 1 base, with 6 bases between them. This CDR3 spans 13 amino acids. In germline, CDR1 is LGHDT, CDR2 YNNKEL (reference sequence). CDR3 sequence reads: CASSQGGNTEAFF. The CDR3 DNA reads TGTGCCAGCAGCCAGGGGGGGAACACTGAAGCTTTCTTT.

This chain uses TRBV4-3 with TRBJ1-1; D ambiguous. The V and J ends lost 0 bases and 3 bases respectively, with 8 bases between them. The length of the CDR3 is 14 residues. Germline CDR1 LGHNA, CDR2 YSLEER. In DNA form, the CDR3 reads TGCGCCAGCAGCCAAGAGTTCGGGTACACTGAAGCTTTCTTT. Protein product: CASSQEFGYTEAFF.

This rearrangement joins TRBV7-9 to TRBJ2-3, with a tentative D call TRBD1 (5 bases). V was cut by 11 bases and J by 1 base, with 10 bases left in between. This CDR3 contains 12 residues. Germline CDR1 is SEHNR and CDR2 is FQNEAQ (reference sequence). The DNA of the CDR3 is TGTGCCGTAACCAGGGGCACAGATACGCAGTATTTT. Translation: CAVTRGTDTQYF. Using reference TRBV7-9 and TRBJ2-3 for the parts outside the CDR3, the full variable domain is DTGVSQNPRHKITKRGQNVTFRCDPISEHNRLYWYRQTLGQGPEFLTYFQNEAQLEKSRLLSDRFSAERPKGSFSTLEIQRTEQGDSAMYLCAVTRGTDTQYFGPGTRLTVL.

Only one count was recorded for this clone. The rearrangement uses TRBV4-1 and TRBJ2-2; 9 bases are shared with TRBD1. This CDR3 is 17 amino acids long. V lost 4 bases to trimming and J lost 5 bases; unmatched junction nucleotides: 11. Germline CDR1 MGHRA, CDR2 YSYEKL. This chain's CDR3 is CASSRSPGQGRTGELFF. In DNA, the CDR3 is TGCGCCAGCAGCCGCAGTCCGGGACAGGGAAGGACCGGGGAGCTGTTTTTT.

Comment on this clone: At the DNA level, this CDR3 is encoded by other sequences in the same sample as well. The CDR3 sequence: CASSFGGTEAFF. The DNA of the CDR3 is TGTGCCAGCAGCTTCGGAGGTACTGAAGCTTTCTTT. The chain carries TRBV11-3 and TRBJ1-1; D call uncertain. This CDR3 is 12 amino acids long. From germline, CDR1 is SGHNT and CDR2 YENEEA. Trimming shortened V by 3 bases and J by 5 bases, and 7 bases separated the two germline ends.

The rearrangement uses TRBV13 and TRBJ1-6; D uncertain. The V gene's germline CDR1 is PRHDT and CDR2 FYEKMQ (reference sequence). The CDR3 runs to 12 residues. V lost 5 bases and J lost 11, with 10 bases in between. CDR3 protein: CASSLTGAPLHF. CDR3 nucleotide sequence: TGTGCCAGCAGCCTTACCGGGGCACCCCTCCACTTT.

V usage is TRBV7-6 and J usage is TRBJ1-6, with unresolved D. The CDR3 runs 15 residues. The germline V and J ends were trimmed by 2 bases and 3 bases, with 8 bases remaining between them. The germline V gene encodes CDR1 SGHVS and CDR2 FNYEAQ. As DNA, the CDR3 is TGTGCCAGCAGCTTAAACCTGGACTATAATTCACCCCTCCACTTT. It specifies CASSLNLDYNSPLHF. The full variable domain, its missing parts supplied by reference TRBV7-6 and TRBJ1-6, is GAGVSQSPRYKVTKRGQDVALRCDPISGHVSLYWYRQALGQGPEFLTYFNYEAQQDKSGLPNDRFSAERPEGSISTLTIQRTEQRDSAMYRCASSLNLDYNSPLHFGNGTRLTVT.

The chain recombines TRBV11-3 with TRBJ1-5, with D unresolved. Trimming removed 6 bases at V and 4 bases at J, with 10 bases between. This CDR3 is built from 13 residues. Germline CDR1 and CDR2: SGHNT and YENEEA. As DNA, the CDR3 is TGTGCCAGCAGTTCCTTAATTAATCAGCCCCAGCATTTT. Amino acids: CASSSLINQPQHF.